Sequencing of this T cell receptor (beta chain) was carried out in a study of blood T cell repertoires in COVID-19. Sequencing used immunoSEQ multiplex PCR; TCRdb keeps in-frame clones, though not all of them. The sample shows more than 60,000 clones, 90% of them seen only once. Per the germline V gene, CDR1 is LGHNA and CDR2 is YNFKEQ. Trimming stripped 0 bases from V and 3 bases from J, with 12 bases between. The CDR3 has 16 amino acids. This sequence was found in an elderly woman with active or convalescent COVID-19. The source material was peripheral blood. This chain connects TRBV4-2 to TRBJ2-1, with D possibly TRBD2 on 5 matching bases. The CDR3, as DNA: TGTGCCAGCAGCCAAGATTTAACTAGTGGCTACAATGAGCAGTTCTTC. It encodes CASSQDLTSGYNEQFF.